Presented here are 20 T cell receptor beta chains from one specimen sequenced in a study of PD-1 blockade in mismatch repair-deficient tumors. Using immunoSEQ multiplex PCR, the repertoire was profiled, and TCRdb retains in-frame clones only, with some absent. This table has around 100,000 clones, over 65% appearing once. Sequences were derived from peripheral blood, sampled roughly eight months after starting pembrolizumab. These TCRs come from an adult with mismatch repair-deficient cancer.

This clone came up a few times. The chain is built from TRBV18 and TRBJ1-2; D gene ambiguous. Per germline, CDR1 KGHSH and CDR2 LQKENI. Trimming shortened V by 0 bases and J by 0 bases, and 5 bases separated the two germline ends. This CDR3 comprises 14 residues. The CDR3 DNA reads as TGTGCCAGCTCACCACCGTCAGCTAACTATGGCTACACCTTC. Translation: CASSPPSANYGYTF.

This clone was recorded only once. The chain uses TRBV27 and TRBJ2-2; D unclear. Germline CDR1 MNHEY, CDR2 SMNVEV (reference sequence). Trimming shortened V by 0 bases and J by 6 bases, and 14 bases separated the two germline ends. The CDR3 contains 16 residues. The CDR3 coding sequence is TGTGCCAGCAGTTTATCGTGGGCCGAGAAAGCCGGGGAGCTGTTTTTT. It codes for CASSLSWAEKAGELFF.

CDR3 amino acids: CAISSSYNEQFF. Here the CDR3 DNA reads TGTGCCATAAGTAGCTCCTACAATGAGCAGTTCTTC. The chain links TRBV10-3 to TRBJ2-1; D not resolved. CDR1 is ENHRY and CDR2 is SYGVKD in the germline V gene. The CDR3 is 12 residues long. Trimming took 9 bases from V and 0 from J, leaving 6 bases between them.

This rearrangement joins TRBV4-3 to TRBJ1-4; D ambiguous. The CDR3 runs 15 residues. Deletions cut 2 bases from V and 8 bases from J, with 15 bases between. The germline gives CDR1 LGHNA, CDR2 YSLEER. The CDR3 nucleotides read TGCGCCAGCAGCCAAAGTTGGGTCGGTGGGGAAAAACTGTTTTTT. Translating gives CASSQSWVGGEKLFF.

V and J are TRBV27 and TRBJ2-2; a possible D gene is TRBD1 (6 bases). Germline V gene data show CDR1 as MNHEY and CDR2 as SMNVEV (reference sequence). The CDR3 totals 13 residues. Trimming cost V 3 bases and J 6 bases, with 8 bases left between them. The DNA of the CDR3 is TGTGCCAGCAGTTTCTGGGGGCCCGGGGAGCTGTTTTTT. Protein: CASSFWGPGELFF.

The chain has TRBV2 and TRBJ2-1; TRBD2 agrees at 8 bases. CDR1 and CDR2 from the germline V gene are SNHLY and FYNNEI. CDR3 length equals 15 residues. V gave up 1 base and J gave up 6 bases; unmatched junction bases: 5. CDR3 in DNA: TGTGCCAGCAGTGAAGAGAGCGGGAGAGGCAATGAGCAGTTCTTC. This sequence encodes CASSEESGRGNEQFF.

This chain joins TRBV7-9 and TRBJ2-5; 9 bases are a match to TRBD1. The CDR3 is 14 residues long. V lost 5 bases to trimming and J lost 5 bases; unmatched junction nucleotides: 6. The germline gives CDR1 SEHNR, CDR2 FQNEAQ (reference sequence). This CDR3 is CASSNTGGAETQYF. DNA of the CDR3: TGTGCCAGCAGCAACACAGGGGGCGCGGAGACCCAGTACTTC.

V gene TRBV18 combines with J gene TRBJ1-1, with D unresolved. Germline-derived CDR1 and CDR2 are KGHSH and LQKENI. Trimming took off 6 bases at V and 3 bases at J, with 11 bases between the two ends. The CDR3 sequence is 13 residues long. CDR3 sequence (DNA): TGTGCCAGCTCCCCTTCCATCGACACTGAAGCTTTCTTT. Its protein is CASSPSIDTEAFF. Based on the CDR3 plus reference TRBV18 and TRBJ1-1, the full variable domain is NAGVMQNPRHLVRRRGQEARLRCSPMKGHSHVYWYRQLPEEGLKFMVYLQKENIIDESGMPKERFSAEFPKEGPSILRIQQVVRGDSAAYFCASSPSIDTEAFFGQGTRLTVV.

The chain links TRBV27 to TRBJ2-1, with TRBD2 matching over 16 bases. Germline V gene lookup returns CDR1 MNHEY and CDR2 SMNVEV (reference sequence). Unmatched junction bases numbered 7, after V lost 3 bases and J lost 8 bases. This CDR3 has 17 residues. Written as DNA, the CDR3 is TGTGCCAGCAGTTTTTTTGGGACTAGCGGGAGGGCCTATGAGCAGTTCTTC. Encoded protein: CASSFFGTSGRAYEQFF.

The V gene is TRBV10-3, the J gene TRBJ2-3; TRBD2 aligns across 7 bases. The CDR3 covers 14 residues. Germline values: CDR1 ENHRY, CDR2 SYGVKD. With V trimmed by 8 bases and J by 2 bases, 7 bases remained unmatched. CDR3 coding DNA: TGTGCCATCTCCGGCGGGAGAGCCACAGATACGCAGTATTTT. Amino acids: CAISGGRATDTQYF.

The chain uses TRBV4-2 and TRBJ1-2; D gene unclear. Germline V gene sequence: CDR1 LGHNA, CDR2 YNFKEQ. V was shortened by 0 bases and J by 8 bases, with 10 bases between the two germline ends. The CDR3 length is 13 residues. The CDR3 reads CASSQDSLGGYTF. DNA for the CDR3: TGTGCCAGCAGCCAAGATAGCCTGGGGGGCTACACCTTC.

The chain recombines TRBV5-1 with TRBJ2-1; D gene unclear. Trimming took 2 bases from V and 4 from J, leaving 7 bases between them. The CDR3 runs 13 residues. Germline V gene sequence: CDR1 SGHRS, CDR2 YFSETQ. CDR3 nucleotides: TGCGCCAGCAGCTTTGGGTCTTACAATGAGCAGTTCTTC. Protein: CASSFGSYNEQFF.

This chain joins TRBV6-6 and TRBJ1-5; a weak D match, TRBD1 (6 bases). The germline gives CDR1 MNHNY, CDR2 SVGAGI (reference sequence). The CDR3 totals 14 residues. V lost 2 bases and J lost 5, with 10 bases in between. The CDR3 protein is CASSYGGADQPQHF. CDR3 in DNA: TGTGCCAGCAGTTACGGGGGCGCCGATCAGCCCCAGCATTTT.

This clone turned up a few times. The rearrangement links TRBV21-1 to TRBJ2-7. TRBV21-1 is flagged as a pseudogene. The CDR3 extends over 12 amino acids. CDR3 protein: CASPELEDEQYF. CDR3 sequence (DNA): TGTGCCAGCCCAGAGCTGGAAGACGAGCAGTACTTC.

CDR3 in amino acids: CASSPGTSLSYEQYF. CDR3 DNA sequence: TGTGCCAGCTCACCCGGGACTAGTCTTTCCTACGAGCAGTACTTC. The rearrangement uses TRBV18 and TRBJ2-7; 8 bases match TRBD2. CDR3 size: 15 residues. With V trimmed by 3 bases and J by 1 base, 5 bases remained unmatched. The V gene's germline CDR1 is KGHSH and CDR2 LQKENI.

This rearrangement joins TRBV11-3 to TRBJ2-1, with D hard to call. The V end lost 6 bases, the J end lost 6 bases, and 15 bases lay between the germline ends. Germline V gene lookup returns CDR1 SGHNT and CDR2 YENEEA. The CDR3 spans 14 residues. This chain's CDR3 is CASSQTHLANEQFF. CDR3 bases: TGTGCCAGCAGTCAAACACATCTGGCCAATGAGCAGTTCTTC.

The rearrangement links TRBV29-1 to TRBJ2-5, with 10 positions matching TRBD2. Germline CDR1 SQVTM, CDR2 ANQGSEA. J lost 6 bases, V lost 7 bases, and 8 bases had no gene match. The CDR3 runs to 13 residues. Written as DNA, the CDR3 is TGCAGCGAGTTGAGCGGGAGGGGAAAGACCCAGTACTTC. This gives the protein CSELSGRGKTQYF.

The chain is built from TRBV7-2 and TRBJ1-2; D perhaps matches TRBD1 (5 bases). This CDR3 is 15 amino acids long. CDR1 is SGHTA, CDR2 FQGNSA, per germline. With 0 bases removed from V and 2 bases from J, the gap between germline ends came to 10 bases. The chain's CDR3 is CASSLAQGLNYGYTF. CDR3 DNA sequence: TGTGCCAGCAGCTTAGCGCAGGGCTTAAACTATGGCTACACCTTC.

The rearrangement links TRBV6-6 to TRBJ1-5; D not resolved. The CDR3 contains 12 residues. V was pared by 7 bases and J by 6 bases, with 10 bases between. Germline V gene data show CDR1 as MNHNY and CDR2 as SVGAGI (reference sequence). CDR3 DNA sequence: TGTGCCAGCAATAACGGGATTCAGCCCCAGCATTTT. This encodes CASNNGIQPQHF.

The chain employs TRBV9 and TRBJ1-1, with D possibly being TRBD1 (6 bases). V was cut by 2 bases and J by 1 base, with 12 bases left in between. The CDR3 runs 15 residues. Germline V lookup: CDR1 SGDLS, CDR2 YYNGEE. CDR3 DNA: TGTGCCAGCAGCGTGGGGGCCCGGGCGAACACTGAAGCTTTCTTT. Translating it yields CASSVGARANTEAFF. Variable domain in full (rest from reference TRBV9 and TRBJ1-1): DSGVTQTPKHLITATGQRVTLRCSPRSGDLSVYWYQQSLDQGLQFLIQYYNGEERAKGNILERFSAQQFPDLHSELNLSSLELGDSALYFCASSVGARANTEAFFGQGTRLTVV.